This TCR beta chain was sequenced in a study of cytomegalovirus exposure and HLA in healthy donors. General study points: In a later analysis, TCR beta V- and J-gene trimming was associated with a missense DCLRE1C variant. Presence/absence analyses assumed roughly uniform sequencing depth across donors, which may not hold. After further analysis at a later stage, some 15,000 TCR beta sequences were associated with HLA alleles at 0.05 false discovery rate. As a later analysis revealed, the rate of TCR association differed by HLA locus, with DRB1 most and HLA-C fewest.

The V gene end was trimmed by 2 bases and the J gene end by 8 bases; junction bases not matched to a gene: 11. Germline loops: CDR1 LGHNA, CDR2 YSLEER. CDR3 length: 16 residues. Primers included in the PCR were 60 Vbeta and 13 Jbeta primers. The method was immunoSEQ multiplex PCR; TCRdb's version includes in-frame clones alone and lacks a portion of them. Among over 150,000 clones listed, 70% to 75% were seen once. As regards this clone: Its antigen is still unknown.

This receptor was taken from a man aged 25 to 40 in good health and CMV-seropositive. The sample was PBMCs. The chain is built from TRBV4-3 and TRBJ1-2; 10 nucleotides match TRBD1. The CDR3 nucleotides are TGCGCCAGCAGCCAACCCCACTCCGGGACAGGGGTCGGCTACACCTTC. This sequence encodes CASSQPHSGTGVGYTF.